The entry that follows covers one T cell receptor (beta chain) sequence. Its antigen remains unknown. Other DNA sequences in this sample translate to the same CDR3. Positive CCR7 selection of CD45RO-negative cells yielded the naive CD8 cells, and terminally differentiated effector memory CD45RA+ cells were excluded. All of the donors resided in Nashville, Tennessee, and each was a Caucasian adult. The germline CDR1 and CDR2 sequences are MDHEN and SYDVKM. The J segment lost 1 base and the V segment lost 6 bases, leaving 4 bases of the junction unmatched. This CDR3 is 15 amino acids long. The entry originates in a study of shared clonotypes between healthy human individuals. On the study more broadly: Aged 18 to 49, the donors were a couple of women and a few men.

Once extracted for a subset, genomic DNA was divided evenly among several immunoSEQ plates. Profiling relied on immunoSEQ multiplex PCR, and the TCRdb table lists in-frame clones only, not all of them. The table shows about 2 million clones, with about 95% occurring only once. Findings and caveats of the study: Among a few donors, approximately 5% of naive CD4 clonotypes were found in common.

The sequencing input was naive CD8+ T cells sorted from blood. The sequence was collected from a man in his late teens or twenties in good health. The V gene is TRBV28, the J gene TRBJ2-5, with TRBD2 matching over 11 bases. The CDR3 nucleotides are TGTGCCAGCAGCTTCGGACTAGCGGGCCAAGAGACCCAGTACTTC. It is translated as CASSFGLAGQETQYF.